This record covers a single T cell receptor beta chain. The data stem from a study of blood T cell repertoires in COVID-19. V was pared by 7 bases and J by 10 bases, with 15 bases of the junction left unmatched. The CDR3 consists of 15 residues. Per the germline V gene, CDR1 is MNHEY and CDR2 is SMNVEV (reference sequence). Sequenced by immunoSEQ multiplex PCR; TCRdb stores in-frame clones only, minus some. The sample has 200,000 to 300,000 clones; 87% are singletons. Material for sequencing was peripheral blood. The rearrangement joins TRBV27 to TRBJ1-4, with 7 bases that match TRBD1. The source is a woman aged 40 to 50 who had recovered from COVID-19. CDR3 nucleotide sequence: TGTGCCAGCACCACCGCCGGGACAGAATCACGAAAACTGTTTTTT. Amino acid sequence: CASTTAGTESRKLFF.